The 9 T cell receptor beta chains below all came from one sample that was sequenced in a study of blood T cells in healthy people across ages. Combining a sample-barcoded 5' primer with a J-beta primer mix, a second PCR ran for roughly 7 to 12 cycles. TCRdb passed the 5' RACE reads through MiXCR, listing each CDR3 protein once. This table holds over 1,500,000 distinct CDR3 sequences, just under 50% found once. The specimen was blood. The receptor source for this set is a woman aged 40 to 55 in good health.

A remark on this clonotype: Germline and junction disagree at one end, which may indicate a read error. The rearrangement links TRBV7-2 to TRBJ2-3, with no clear D. This CDR3 has 15 residues. CDR1 is SGHTA, CDR2 FQGNSA, per germline. The DNA for the CDR3 is TGTGCCAGCAGCCCAACCCCCCTGCTCGGAGATATGCAGTATTTT. Translating it yields CASSPTPLLGDMQYF.

Regarding this clonotype: An end of the junction differs from the germline gene, which may be a read error. This chain joins TRBV20-1 and TRBJ1-5, with D hard to call. Germline lookup yields CDR1 DFQATT and CDR2 SNEGSKA (reference sequence). CDR3 length: 15 residues. The CDR3: CGATEDQEVSQPQHF. CDR3 DNA: TGCGGTGCTACGGAGGACCAGGAAGTAAGTCAGCCCCAGCATTTT.

V usage is TRBV7-2 and J usage is TRBJ1-1, with 8 bases fitting TRBD1. The trim removed 3 bases at V and 6 bases at J, leaving 9 bases unmatched. CDR1 and CDR2 from the germline V gene are SGHTA and FQGNSA. This CDR3 has 15 residues. The CDR3 protein is CASSFRTGWSSEAFF. CDR3 coding DNA: TGTGCCAGCAGCTTTCGGACAGGGTGGAGCTCTGAAGCTTTCTTT.

The rearrangement joins TRBV4-3 to TRBJ2-4; 7 positions match TRBD1. The germline V gene encodes CDR1 LGHNA and CDR2 YSLEER. The CDR3 sequence is 13 residues long. The V segment lost 1 base and the J segment 14 bases; nucleotides outside the gene matches: 8. CDR3 coding DNA: TGCGCCAGCAGCCAAGCCCGGGACAGTCGGGAGTACTTC. Its translation is CASSQARDSREYF.

This chain connects TRBV28 to TRBJ2-7, with D perhaps assigned TRBD1 or TRBD2 (6 bases each). Judging by the DNA end, TRBJ2-5 fits better; the J call may be wrong. The CDR3 runs to 15 residues. In germline, CDR1 is MDHEN, CDR2 SYDVKM. The CDR3 region has the DNA TGTGCCAGCAGTTCGCCGGGACTCCTAGGGGGGACCCAGTACTTC. It specifies CASSSPGLLGGTQYF.

The chain carries TRBV13 and TRBJ2-1; 7 nucleotides match TRBD1. V was pared by 4 bases and J by 10 bases, with 10 bases of the junction left unmatched. Germline-derived CDR1 and CDR2 are PRHDT and FYEKMQ (reference sequence). The CDR3 totals 14 residues. The chain's CDR3 is CASSSGQAAREQFF. DNA for the CDR3: TGTGCCAGCAGCTCCGGACAGGCCGCCAGGGAGCAGTTCTTC. Using reference TRBV13 and TRBJ2-1 for the parts outside the CDR3, the full variable domain is AAGVIQSPRHLIKEKRETATLKCYPIPRHDTVYWYQQGPGQDPQFLISFYEKMQSDKGSIPDRFSAQQFSDYHSELNMSSLELGDSALYFCASSSGQAAREQFFGPGTRLTVL.

J is TRBJ2-7 and V is TRBV2, with D hard to call. V lost 7 bases and J 3 bases, leaving 22 bases between the germline ends. The CDR3 has 16 residues. Germline V gene data show CDR1 as SNHLY and CDR2 as FYNNEI. The CDR3: CASTRNGSLIFYEQYF. CDR3 coding DNA: TGTGCCAGCACCCGCAACGGGTCGCTCATCTTCTACGAGCAGTACTTC.

This sequence joins TRBV5-1 and TRBJ1-2, with 8 bases fitting TRBD1. CDR1 is SGHRS and CDR2 is YFSETQ in the germline V gene. CDR3 length equals 13 residues. V trimming: 4 bases; J trimming: 5 bases; junction bases outside the gene matches: 4. Written as DNA, the CDR3 is TGCGCCAGCAGCCAGACAGGGGAGTATGGCTACACCTTC. It is translated as CASSQTGEYGYTF.

The chain employs TRBV28 and TRBJ2-5, with 10 bases lining up with TRBD2. There are 18 residues in the CDR3. Trimming cost V 5 bases and J 1 base; bases outside gene matches: 13. The germline V gene has CDR1 MDHEN and CDR2 SYDVKM. The CDR3: CASSTSHLAGASQETQYF. For the CDR3, the DNA is TGTGCCAGCAGTACCTCACATCTAGCGGGGGCCTCCCAAGAGACCCAGTACTTC.